Below, 7 T cell receptor beta chains from the same sample are listed, as sequenced in a study of blood T cell repertoires in COVID-19. The data were produced by immunoSEQ multiplex PCR, yet TCRdb's version contains in-frame clones alone and is incomplete. The data show 150,000 to 250,000 clones, with roughly 77% seen just once and approximately 6% held by the top ten. Sequenced material: peripheral blood. The source of these receptors is a woman in her thirties or forties with COVID-19, enrolled during active disease.

This clone was detected a few times. The chain joins TRBV5-6 to TRBJ2-7, with 9 bases fitting TRBD2. Germline V gene lookup returns CDR1 SGHDT and CDR2 YYEEEE. The CDR3 sequence is 19 residues long. V shed 1 base and J 0 bases; nucleotides not matched to a gene: 14. The CDR3 spells CASSLPVGASGASSYEQYF. The CDR3 DNA is TGTGCCAGCAGCTTGCCCGTCGGGGCTAGCGGGGCCAGCTCCTACGAGCAGTACTTC.

The chain recombines TRBV19 with TRBJ1-5, with D hard to call. V was clipped by 7 bases and J by 2 bases, with 15 bases between them. This CDR3 has 15 residues. Germline values: CDR1 LNHDA, CDR2 SQIVND (reference sequence). The CDR3 DNA follows: TGTGCCAGTACTCCTAACCCGGCGGGCAATCAGCCCCAGCATTTT. This gives the protein CASTPNPAGNQPQHF.

This clone was counted between two and nine times. Other DNA variants within this sample encode the same CDR3. The chain recombines TRBV30 with TRBJ1-5; D gene unclear. CDR1 and CDR2 from the germline V gene are GTSNPN and SVGIG (reference sequence). The V end lost 0 bases, the J end lost 4 bases, and 7 bases lay between the germline ends. There are 13 residues in the CDR3. This CDR3 reads CAWSVRENQPQHF. The CDR3 region has the DNA TGTGCCTGGAGTGTACGAGAAAATCAGCCCCAGCATTTT. Supplemented by reference TRBV30 and TRBJ1-5, the full variable domain reads SQTIHQWPATLVQPVGSPLSLECTVEGTSNPNLYWYRQAAGRGLQLLFYSVGIGQISSEVPQNLSASRPQDRQFILSSKKLLLSDSGFYLCAWSVRENQPQHFGDGTRLSIL.

The genes are TRBV5-8 and TRBJ2-1; 10 bases are a match to TRBD1. Germline lookup yields CDR1 SGHTS and CDR2 YDEGEE. The CDR3 is 15 residues long. Losses at the gene ends were 1 base for V and 6 bases for J; bases not matched to a gene: 4. The DNA for the CDR3 is TGTGCCAGCAGCTTGCCGGGACAGGGGTCCAATGAGCAGTTCTTC. It codes for CASSLPGQGSNEQFF.

The chain recombines TRBV6-4 with TRBJ2-2, with a weak D call TRBD1 (5 bases). Looked up from germline, CDR1 is MRHNA and CDR2 is SNTAGT. There are 14 residues in the CDR3. V was trimmed by 4 bases and J by 7 bases, leaving 13 bases between them. DNA for the CDR3: TGTGCCAGCAGTGGACGTAGGGGCGGCGGGGAGCTGTTTTTT. Its translation: CASSGRRGGGELFF.

The chain recombines TRBV4-2 with TRBJ2-2; the D is unclear. Trimming removed 2 bases from V and 5 bases from J, with 12 bases in between. The germline CDR1 and CDR2 sequences are LGHNA and YNFKEQ. This CDR3 has 15 amino acids. In nucleotides, the CDR3 is TGTGCCAGCAGCCAATATCAGAAGCGAACCGGGGAGCTGTTTTTT. Translated: CASSQYQKRTGELFF.

The chain has TRBV2 and TRBJ1-5, with 10 bases that match TRBD1. Germline lookup yields CDR1 SNHLY and CDR2 FYNNEI. This CDR3 has 18 amino acids. Trimming removed 7 bases from V and 2 bases from J; junction bases left unmatched: 14. Here the CDR3 reads CASTERDRGGRGNQPQHF. The CDR3 coding sequence is TGTGCCAGCACTGAGCGGGACAGGGGTGGGAGGGGCAATCAGCCCCAGCATTTT.